This record concerns one T cell receptor (beta chain) sequence. Its antigen is not known. The TCR beta CDR3 regions underwent amplification using RNA transcripts as the source. When the TCR CDR3 underwent first-round RT-PCR, the HTBI primer set was used. TCRdb reprocessed the multiplex PCR reads with MiXCR, giving one entry per CDR3 protein. The table lists about 420,000 distinct CDR3 sequences, around 14% of them singletons. This sample was taken from a study of T cells in Graves' hyperthyroidism and ophthalmopathy. Regarding the study as a whole: Clonotypes that were expanded in thyroid above 0.001 mostly appeared in blood too.

Germline CDR1 and CDR2: LNHDA and SQIVND (reference sequence). V lost 11 bases and J 5 bases, leaving 16 bases between the germline ends. This CDR3 has 13 residues. The definition of stable Graves' hyperthyroidism was no ophthalmopathy progression within 18 months. On the basis of clinical symptoms, serum thyroxine and TRAb, thyroid ultrasound and orbital computed tomography, diagnoses were made. This sequence originates from a woman aged 18-29 years with Graves' hyperthyroidism. Sample: blood. J is TRBJ1-5 and V is TRBV19; D gene ambiguous. The CDR3, as DNA: TGTGCCTGCGGCAGACCCTGGGATCAGCCCCAGCATTTT. Its translation is CACGRPWDQPQHF.